The source of this T cell receptor (beta chain) is a study of glioma-infiltrating T cells after dendritic cell vaccination. Study overall: Patients received autologous tumor lysate-pulsed dendritic cell vaccination between about 2003 and 2013. Autologous tumor lysate was loaded overnight onto monocyte-derived dendritic cells grown less than 8 days with IL-4 and GM-CSF.

The immunoSEQ assay amplified TCRB CDR3 from up to roughly 2 ug DNA. The assay was immunoSEQ multiplex PCR, and TCRdb's table has in-frame clones only and misses some. The repertoire holds over 65,000 clones, with about 85% as singletons. This CDR3 contains 15 residues. V was pared by 5 bases and J by 3 bases, with 10 bases of the junction left unmatched. Germline V CDR1 and CDR2: SGHAT, FQNNGV. As for time point: after dendritic cell vaccination, including at tumor progression/relapse. PBMC were collected before vaccination, two weeks after the third vaccination, and at progression. This TCR was recovered from a human donor with glioblastoma. The rearrangement uses TRBV11-2 and TRBJ2-7; the match to TRBD1 covers 7 bases. This material consisted of blood, taken after dendritic cell vaccination. The CDR3 is CASSQQGRAIYEQYF. CDR3 bases: TGTGCCAGCAGCCAACAGGGGCGAGCTATCTACGAGCAGTACTTC. The full variable domain, its missing parts supplied by reference TRBV11-2 and TRBJ2-7, is EAGVAQSPRYKIIEKRQSVAFWCNPISGHATLYWYQQILGQGPKLLIQFQNNGVVDDSQLPKDRFSAERLKGVDSTLKIQPAKLEDSAVYLCASSQQGRAIYEQYFGPGTRLTVT.